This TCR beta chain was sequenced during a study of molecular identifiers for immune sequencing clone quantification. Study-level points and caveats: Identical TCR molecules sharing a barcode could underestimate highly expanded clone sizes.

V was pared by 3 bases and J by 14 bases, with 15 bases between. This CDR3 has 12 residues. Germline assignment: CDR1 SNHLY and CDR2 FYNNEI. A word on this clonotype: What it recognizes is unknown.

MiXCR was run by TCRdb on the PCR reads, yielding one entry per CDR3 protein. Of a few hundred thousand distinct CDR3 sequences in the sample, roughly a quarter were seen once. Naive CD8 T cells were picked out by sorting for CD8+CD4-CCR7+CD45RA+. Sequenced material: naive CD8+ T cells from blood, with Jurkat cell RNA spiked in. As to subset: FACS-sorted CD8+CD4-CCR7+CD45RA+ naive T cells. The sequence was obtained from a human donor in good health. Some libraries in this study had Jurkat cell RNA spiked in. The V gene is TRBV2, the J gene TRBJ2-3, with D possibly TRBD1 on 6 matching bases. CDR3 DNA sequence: TGTGCCAGCAGTGATCTGGACAGCCTTGTGTATTTT. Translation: CASSDLDSLVYF.